Listed here is a single T cell receptor beta chain. Its antigen remains unknown. This specimen belongs to a study of identical twins. Template switching created a universal primer site, and the cDNA included unique molecular identifiers. TCRdb analysed the 5' RACE reads with MiXCR anew, one entry per CDR3 protein. The sample lists fewer than 250,000 distinct CDR3 sequences, approximately 9% occurring once. Study-wide points: Some out-of-frame alpha sequences were shared by twins, and these showed excess low generation probability.

Sequencing was done on a sample of memory (CD45RO+) T cells sorted from blood. The source is a woman aged 18-35 years in good health.

The CDR3 DNA follows: TGTGCCAGCAGCCGGATAACAGGGAGGAGCACAGATACGCAGTATTTT. It codes for CASSRITGRSTDTQYF. The chain couples TRBV3-1 to TRBJ2-3; D is possibly TRBD1 or TRBD2 (6 bases each). The ends were cut back, 4 bases at V and 0 bases at J, with 14 bases in the middle. Germline values: CDR1 LGHDT, CDR2 YNNKEL (reference sequence). The CDR3 length is 16 residues.